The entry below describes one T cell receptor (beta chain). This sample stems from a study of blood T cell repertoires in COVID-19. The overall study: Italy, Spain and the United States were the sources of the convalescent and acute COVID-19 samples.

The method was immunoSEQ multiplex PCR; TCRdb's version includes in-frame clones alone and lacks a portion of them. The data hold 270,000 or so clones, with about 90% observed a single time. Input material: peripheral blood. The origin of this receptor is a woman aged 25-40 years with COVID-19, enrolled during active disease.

In DNA form, the CDR3 reads TGTGCCAGCCTAGGACAGGGTGAGGTCAATGAGCAGTTCTTC. It is translated as CASLGQGEVNEQFF. V is TRBV28 and J is TRBJ2-1; 8 nucleotides align to TRBD1. Losses at the gene ends were 8 bases for V and 6 bases for J; bases not matched to a gene: 9. The CDR3 totals 14 residues. Germline loops: CDR1 MDHEN, CDR2 SYDVKM.